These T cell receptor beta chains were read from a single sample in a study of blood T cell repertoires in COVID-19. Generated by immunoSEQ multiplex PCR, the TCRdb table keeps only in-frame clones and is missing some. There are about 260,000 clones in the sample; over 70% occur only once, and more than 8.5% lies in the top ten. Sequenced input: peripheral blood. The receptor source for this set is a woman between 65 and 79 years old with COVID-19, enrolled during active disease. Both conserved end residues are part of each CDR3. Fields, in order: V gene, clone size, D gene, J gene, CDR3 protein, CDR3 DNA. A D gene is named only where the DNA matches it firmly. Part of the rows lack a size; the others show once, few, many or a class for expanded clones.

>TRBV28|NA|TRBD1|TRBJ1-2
CASRARGRGYGYTF
TGTGCCAGCAGAGCCAGGGGGCGCGGCTATGGCTACACCTTC
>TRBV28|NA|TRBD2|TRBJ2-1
CASSAPLGLAALNEQFF
TGTGCCAGCAGTGCCCCTTTGGGACTAGCGGCCCTCAATGAGCAGTTCTTC
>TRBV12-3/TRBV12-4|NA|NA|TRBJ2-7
CASSLQGYEQYF
TGTGCCAGCAGTTTACAGGGTTACGAGCAGTACTTC
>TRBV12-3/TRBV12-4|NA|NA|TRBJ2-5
CASSFSTQETQYF
TGTGCCAGCAGTTTCAGTACCCAAGAGACCCAGTACTTC
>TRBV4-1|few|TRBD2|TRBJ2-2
CASSNSGRDTGELFF
TGCGCCAGCAGCAATAGCGGGAGGGACACCGGGGAGCTGTTTTTT
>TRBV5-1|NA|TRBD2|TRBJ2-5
CASSLGVRGLAGEETQYF
TGCGCCAGCAGCTTGGGGGTTCGGGGACTAGCGGGAGAGGAGACCCAGTACTTC
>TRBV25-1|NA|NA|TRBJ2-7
CASSDLGLYEQYF
TGTGCCAGCAGTGACTTGGGACTGTACGAGCAGTACTTC
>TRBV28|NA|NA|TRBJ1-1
CASRRQLNTEAFF
TGTGCCAGCCGAAGACAGTTAAACACTGAAGCTTTCTTT
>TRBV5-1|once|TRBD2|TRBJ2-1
CASHLQAGGVNEQFF
TGCGCCAGCCACCTACAAGCGGGAGGTGTCAATGAGCAGTTCTTC
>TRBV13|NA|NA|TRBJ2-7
CASSLKGLRVSYEQYF
TGTGCCAGCAGCTTAAAGGGACTTCGGGTATCCTACGAGCAGTACTTC
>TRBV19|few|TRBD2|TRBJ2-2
CASSRGLAGGMTGELFF
TGTGCCAGTAGTAGGGGACTAGCGGGAGGTATGACCGGGGAGCTGTTTTTT
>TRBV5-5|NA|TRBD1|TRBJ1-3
CASSLQGANTIYF
TGTGCCAGCAGCTTACAGGGGGCCAACACCATATATTTT
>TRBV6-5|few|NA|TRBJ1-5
CASRAGPLDNQPQHF
TGTGCCAGCAGGGCGGGACCATTAGACAATCAGCCCCAGCATTTT
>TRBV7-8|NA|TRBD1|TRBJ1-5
CASSTGGSTQPQHF
TGTGCCAGCAGCACAGGGGGCTCCACTCAGCCCCAGCATTTT
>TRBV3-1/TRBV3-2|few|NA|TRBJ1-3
CASSQERLGWSTIYF
TGTGCCAGCAGCCAAGAACGATTAGGATGGAGCACCATATATTTT
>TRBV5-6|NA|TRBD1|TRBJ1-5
CASSTGQGSNQPQHF
TGTGCCAGCAGCACGGGACAGGGGTCGAATCAGCCCCAGCATTTT
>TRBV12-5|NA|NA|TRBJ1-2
CASAPTIGASRGYTF
TGTGCTAGTGCCCCCACTATAGGGGCATCTCGTGGCTACACCTTC
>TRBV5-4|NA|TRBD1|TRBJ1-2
CASSTGTGGGYTF
TGTGCCAGCAGCACCGGGACAGGTGGCGGCTACACCTTC
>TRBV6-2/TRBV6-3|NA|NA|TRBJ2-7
CASSYGTGVGEQYF
TGTGCCAGCAGTTACGGCACGGGGGTTGGCGAGCAGTACTTC
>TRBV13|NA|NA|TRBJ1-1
CASSFRENTEAFF
TGTGCCAGCAGCTTTCGGGAGAACACTGAAGCTTTCTTT
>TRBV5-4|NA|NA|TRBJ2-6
CASSLDWAPGANVLTF
TGTGCCAGCAGCCTCGATTGGGCCCCTGGGGCCAACGTCCTGACTTTC
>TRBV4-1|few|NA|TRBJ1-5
CASSQAAGANQPQHF
TGCGCCAGCAGCCAAGCGGCAGGTGCAAATCAGCCCCAGCATTTT
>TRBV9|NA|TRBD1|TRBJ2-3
CASSLPGTGSTDTQYF
TGTGCCAGCAGCCTCCCCGGGACAGGGAGCACAGATACGCAGTATTTT
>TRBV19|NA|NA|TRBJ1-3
CASTPGRTGNTIYF
TGTGCCAGTACACCTGGGAGAACTGGAAACACCATATATTTT
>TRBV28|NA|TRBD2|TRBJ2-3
CASSIAGHRTDTQYF
TGTGCCAGCAGTATAGCGGGCCATAGGACAGATACGCAGTATTTT
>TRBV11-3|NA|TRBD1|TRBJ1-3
CASSPSSRDRVCVGGNTIYF
TGTGCCAGCAGCCCCTCCAGTCGGGACAGGGTTTGCGTGGGTGGAAACACCATATATTTT
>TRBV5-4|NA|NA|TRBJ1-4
CASSPGTSEKLFF
TGTGCCAGCAGCCCTGGGACATCGGAAAAACTGTTTTTT
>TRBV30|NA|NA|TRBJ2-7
CAWSMAVTRYEQYF
TGTGCCTGGAGTATGGCGGTGACGCGCTACGAGCAGTACTTC
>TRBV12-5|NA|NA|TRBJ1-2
CASGAGGLSYGYTF
TGTGCTAGTGGGGCCGGGGGGCTATCATATGGCTACACCTTC
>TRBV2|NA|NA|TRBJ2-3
CASSGESQNTDTQYF
TGTGCCAGCAGTGGGGAGTCTCAGAACACAGATACGCAGTATTTT
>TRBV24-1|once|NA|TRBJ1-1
CATSERRTEAFF
TGTGCCACCAGTGAGAGGAGGACTGAAGCTTTCTTT
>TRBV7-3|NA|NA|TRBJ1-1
CASSPRGRATEAFF
TGTGCCAGCAGCCCCCGAGGCAGGGCCACTGAAGCTTTCTTT
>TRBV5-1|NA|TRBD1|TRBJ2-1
CASRPTGGRYNEQFF
TGCGCCAGCAGACCTACAGGGGGGCGCTACAATGAGCAGTTCTTC
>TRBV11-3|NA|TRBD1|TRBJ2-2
CASSLRTGDTGELFF
TGTGCCAGCAGCCTGCGGACAGGGGACACCGGGGAGCTGTTTTTT
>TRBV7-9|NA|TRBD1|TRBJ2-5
CASSPGQARGETQYF
TGTGCCAGCAGCCCGGGACAGGCGAGGGGTGAGACCCAGTACTTC
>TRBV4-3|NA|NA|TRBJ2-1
CASSQDEYNEQFF
TGCGCCAGCAGCCAAGATGAGTACAATGAGCAGTTCTTC
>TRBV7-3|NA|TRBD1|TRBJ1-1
CASSSTGGARNTEAFF
TGTGCCAGCAGCTCGACAGGGGGCGCGAGGAACACTGAAGCTTTCTTT
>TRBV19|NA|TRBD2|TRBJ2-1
CATQGTSGSTYNEQFF
TGTGCCACCCAGGGGACTAGCGGGAGTACCTACAATGAGCAGTTCTTC
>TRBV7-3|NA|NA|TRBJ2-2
CASSLSQGRNTGELFF
TGTGCCAGCAGCTTAAGTCAGGGGAGGAACACCGGGGAGCTGTTTTTT
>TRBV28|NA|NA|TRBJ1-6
CASINPAGRGGPLHF
TGTGCCAGCATCAACCCGGCCGGGCGGGGCGGACCCCTCCACTTT
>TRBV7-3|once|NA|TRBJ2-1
CASSLIPNNEQFF
TGTGCCAGCAGCTTAATACCTAACAATGAGCAGTTCTTC
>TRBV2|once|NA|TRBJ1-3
CASSDEGHGNTIYF
TGTGCCAGCAGTGATGAGGGTCATGGAAACACCATATATTTT
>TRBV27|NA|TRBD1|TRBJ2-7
CASSRQGSGEQYF
TGTGCCAGCAGCAGACAGGGTTCGGGCGAGCAGTACTTC
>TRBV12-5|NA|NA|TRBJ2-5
CASGFGTPEGETQYF
TGTGCTAGTGGTTTTGGGACACCCGAGGGGGAGACCCAGTACTTC
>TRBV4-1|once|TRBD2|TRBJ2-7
CASSQVLAGAEQYF
TGCGCCAGCAGCCAAGTCCTAGCGGGAGCCGAGCAGTACTTC
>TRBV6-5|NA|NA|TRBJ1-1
CASSFSGGVGTEAFF
TGTGCCAGCAGTTTCTCGGGTGGAGTGGGCACTGAAGCTTTCTTT
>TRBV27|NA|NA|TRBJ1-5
CASAQGAYSNQPQHF
TGTGCCAGCGCACAGGGCGCCTATAGCAATCAGCCCCAGCATTTT
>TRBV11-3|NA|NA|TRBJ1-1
CASSLVWSTEQAEAFF
TGTGCCAGCAGCTTAGTCTGGTCGACTGAACAGGCTGAAGCTTTCTTT
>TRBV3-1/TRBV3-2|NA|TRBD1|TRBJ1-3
CASSRDRTQPTIYF
TGTGCCAGCAGCCGGGACAGAACCCAACCCACCATATATTTT
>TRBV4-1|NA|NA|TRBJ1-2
CASRGAGYGYTF
TGCGCCAGCAGGGGCGCTGGCTATGGCTACACCTTC
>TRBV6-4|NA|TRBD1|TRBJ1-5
CASSVTGGFNQPQHF
TGTGCCAGCAGTGTAACAGGGGGCTTCAATCAGCCCCAGCATTTT
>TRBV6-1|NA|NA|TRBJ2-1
CASSEDEGGRYNEQFF
TGTGCCAGCAGTGAAGACGAGGGAGGCCGGTACAATGAGCAGTTCTTC
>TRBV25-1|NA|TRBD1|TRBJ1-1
CASSEGGLGQGNTEAFF
TGTGCCAGCAGTGAAGGGGGATTGGGACAGGGGAACACTGAAGCTTTCTTT
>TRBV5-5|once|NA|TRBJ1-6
CASSSRGAGELSSPLHF
TGTGCCAGCAGCTCCAGGGGCGCGGGGGAACTCAGTTCACCCCTCCACTTT
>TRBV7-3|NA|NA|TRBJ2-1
CASSPAVGGAGDTYNEQFF
TGTGCCAGCAGCCCAGCAGTGGGGGGTGCTGGGGATACCTACAATGAGCAGTTCTTC
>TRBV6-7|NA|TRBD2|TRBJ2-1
CASSRIAGGDLGCSYNEQFF
TGTGCCAGCAGCCGTATAGCGGGGGGAGATTTGGGTTGTTCCTACAATGAGCAGTTCTTC
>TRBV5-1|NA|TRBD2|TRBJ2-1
CASSLAWLAGGEQFF
TGCGCCAGCAGCCTAGCATGGCTAGCGGGTGGTGAGCAGTTCTTC
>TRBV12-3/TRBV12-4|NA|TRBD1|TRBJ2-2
CASSTGVGGELFF
TGTGCCAGCTCGACAGGGGTGGGCGGGGAGCTGTTTTTT
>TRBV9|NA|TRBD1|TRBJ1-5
CASSVGGGDQPQHF
TGTGCCAGCAGCGTAGGAGGGGGCGATCAGCCCCAGCATTTT
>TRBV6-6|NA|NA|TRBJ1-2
CASSLYGYTF
TGTGCCAGCTCACTCTATGGCTACACCTTC